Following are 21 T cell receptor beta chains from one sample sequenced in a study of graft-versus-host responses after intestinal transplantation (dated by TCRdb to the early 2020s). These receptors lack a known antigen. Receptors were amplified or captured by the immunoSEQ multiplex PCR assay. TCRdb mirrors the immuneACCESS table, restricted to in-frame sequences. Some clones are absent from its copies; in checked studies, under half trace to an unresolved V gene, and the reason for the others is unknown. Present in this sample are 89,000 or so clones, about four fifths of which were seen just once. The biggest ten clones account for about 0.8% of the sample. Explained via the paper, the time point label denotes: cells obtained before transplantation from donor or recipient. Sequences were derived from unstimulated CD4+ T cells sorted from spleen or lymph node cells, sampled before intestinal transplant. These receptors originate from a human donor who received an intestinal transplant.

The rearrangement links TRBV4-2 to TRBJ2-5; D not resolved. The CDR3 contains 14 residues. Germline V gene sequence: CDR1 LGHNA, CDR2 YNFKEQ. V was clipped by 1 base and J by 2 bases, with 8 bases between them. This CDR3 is CASSQGVLQETQYF. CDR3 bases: TGTGCCAGCAGCCAAGGTGTCTTACAAGAGACCCAGTACTTC.

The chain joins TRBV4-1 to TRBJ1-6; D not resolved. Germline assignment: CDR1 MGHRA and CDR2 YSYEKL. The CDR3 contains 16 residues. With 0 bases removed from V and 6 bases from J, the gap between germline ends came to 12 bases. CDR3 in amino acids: CASSQEWAATNSPLHF. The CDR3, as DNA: TGCGCCAGCAGCCAAGAGTGGGCCGCGACTAATTCACCCCTCCACTTT.

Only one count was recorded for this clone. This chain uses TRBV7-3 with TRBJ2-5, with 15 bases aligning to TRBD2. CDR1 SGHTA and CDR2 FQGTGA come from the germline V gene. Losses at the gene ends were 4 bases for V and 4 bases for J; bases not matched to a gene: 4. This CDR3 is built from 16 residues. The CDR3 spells CASSSGGLAGGETQYF. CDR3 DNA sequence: TGTGCCAGCAGCTCGGGGGGACTAGCGGGAGGAGAGACCCAGTACTTC.

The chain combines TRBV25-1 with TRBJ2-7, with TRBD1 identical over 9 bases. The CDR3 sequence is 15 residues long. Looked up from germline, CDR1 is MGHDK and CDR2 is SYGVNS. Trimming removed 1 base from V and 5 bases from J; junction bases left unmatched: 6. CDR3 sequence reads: CASSESGTGFHEQYF. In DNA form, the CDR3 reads TGTGCCAGCAGTGAATCCGGGACAGGGTTCCACGAGCAGTACTTC.

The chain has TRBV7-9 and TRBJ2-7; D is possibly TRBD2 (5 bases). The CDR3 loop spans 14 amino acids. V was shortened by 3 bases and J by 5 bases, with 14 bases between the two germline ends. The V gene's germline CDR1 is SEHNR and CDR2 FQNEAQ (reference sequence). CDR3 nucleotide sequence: TGTGCCAGCAGCTTCCCTGGACTCGAAGACGAGCAGTACTTC. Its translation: CASSFPGLEDEQYF.

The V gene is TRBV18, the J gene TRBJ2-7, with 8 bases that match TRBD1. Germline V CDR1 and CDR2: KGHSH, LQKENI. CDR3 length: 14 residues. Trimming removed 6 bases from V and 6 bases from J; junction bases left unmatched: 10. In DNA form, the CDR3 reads TGTGCCAGCTCGATACAGGGGGGAACTGGCGAGCAGTACTTC. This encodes CASSIQGGTGEQYF.

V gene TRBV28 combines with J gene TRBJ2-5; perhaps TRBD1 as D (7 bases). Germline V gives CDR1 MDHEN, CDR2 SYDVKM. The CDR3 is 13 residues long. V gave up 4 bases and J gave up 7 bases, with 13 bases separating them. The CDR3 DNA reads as TGTGCCAGCAGTTCGGCGCAGGGGGGGACCCAGTACTTC. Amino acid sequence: CASSSAQGGTQYF.

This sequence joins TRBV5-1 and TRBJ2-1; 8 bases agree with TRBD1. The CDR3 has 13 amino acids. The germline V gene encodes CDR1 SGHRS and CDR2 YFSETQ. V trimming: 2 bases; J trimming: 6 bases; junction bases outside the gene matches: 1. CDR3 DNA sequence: TGCGCCAGCAGCTTTGACAGGGGCAATGAGCAGTTCTTC. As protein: CASSFDRGNEQFF.

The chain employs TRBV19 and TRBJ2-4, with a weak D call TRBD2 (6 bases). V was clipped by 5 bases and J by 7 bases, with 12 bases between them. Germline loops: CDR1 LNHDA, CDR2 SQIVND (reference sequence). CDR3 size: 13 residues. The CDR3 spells CASSQTRGNIQYF. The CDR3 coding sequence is TGTGCCAGTAGTCAGACTAGAGGGAACATTCAGTACTTC.

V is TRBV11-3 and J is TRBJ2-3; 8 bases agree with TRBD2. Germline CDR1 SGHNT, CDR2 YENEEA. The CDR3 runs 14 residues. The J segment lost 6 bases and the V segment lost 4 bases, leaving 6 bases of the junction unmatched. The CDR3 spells CASSSRREADTQYF. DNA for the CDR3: TGTGCCAGCAGCTCTAGGCGGGAGGCCGATACGCAGTATTTT.

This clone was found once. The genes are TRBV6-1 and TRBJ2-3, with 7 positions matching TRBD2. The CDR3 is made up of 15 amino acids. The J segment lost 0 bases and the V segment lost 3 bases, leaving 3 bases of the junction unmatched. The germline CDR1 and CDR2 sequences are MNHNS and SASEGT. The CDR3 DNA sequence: TGTGCCAGCAGTGACCCCGGGGGGAGCACAGATACGCAGTATTTT. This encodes CASSDPGGSTDTQYF.

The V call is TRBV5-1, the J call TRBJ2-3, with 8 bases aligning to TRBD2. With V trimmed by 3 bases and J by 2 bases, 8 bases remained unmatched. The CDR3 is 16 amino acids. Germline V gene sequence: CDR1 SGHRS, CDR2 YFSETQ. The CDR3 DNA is TGCGCCAGCAGCTGGGGGGCGGGGGGCCCCACAGATACGCAGTATTTT. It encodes CASSWGAGGPTDTQYF.

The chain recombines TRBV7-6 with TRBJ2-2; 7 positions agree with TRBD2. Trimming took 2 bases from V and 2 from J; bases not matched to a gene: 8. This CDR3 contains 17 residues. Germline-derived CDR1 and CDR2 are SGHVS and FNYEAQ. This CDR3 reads CASSLTSRGSNTGELFF. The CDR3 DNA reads TGTGCCAGCAGCTTAACGTCGCGGGGGTCCAACACCGGGGAGCTGTTTTTT.

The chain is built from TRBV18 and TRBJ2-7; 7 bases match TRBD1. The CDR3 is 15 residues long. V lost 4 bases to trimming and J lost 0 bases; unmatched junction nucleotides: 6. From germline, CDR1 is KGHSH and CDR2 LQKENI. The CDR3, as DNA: TGTGCCAGCTCACTCCCCGGGACAGCCTCCTACGAGCAGTACTTC. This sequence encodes CASSLPGTASYEQYF.

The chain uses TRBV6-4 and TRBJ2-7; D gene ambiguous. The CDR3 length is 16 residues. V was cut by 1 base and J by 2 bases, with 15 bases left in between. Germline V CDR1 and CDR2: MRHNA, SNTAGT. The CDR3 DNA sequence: TGTGCCAGCAGTGACTTTAGGCAGCGTCCTACCTACGAGCAGTACTTC. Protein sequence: CASSDFRQRPTYEQYF.

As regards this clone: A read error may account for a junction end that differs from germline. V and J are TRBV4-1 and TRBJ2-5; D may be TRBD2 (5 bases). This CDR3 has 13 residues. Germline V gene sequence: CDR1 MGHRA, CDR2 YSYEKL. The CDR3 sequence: CASSQVRGETQYF. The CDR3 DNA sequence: TGCGCCAGCAGTCAAGTTCGGGGAGAGACCCAGTACTTC.

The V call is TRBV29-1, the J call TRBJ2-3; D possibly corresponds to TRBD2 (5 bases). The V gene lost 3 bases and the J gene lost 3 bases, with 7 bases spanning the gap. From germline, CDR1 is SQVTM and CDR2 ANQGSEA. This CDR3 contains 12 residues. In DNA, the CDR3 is TGCAGCGTTGATGGGGAGACAGATACGCAGTATTTT. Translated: CSVDGETDTQYF.

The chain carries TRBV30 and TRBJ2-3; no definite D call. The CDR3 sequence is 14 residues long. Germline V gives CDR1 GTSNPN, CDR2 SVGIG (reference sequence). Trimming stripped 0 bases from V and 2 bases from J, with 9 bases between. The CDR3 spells CAWSVTAFTDTQYF. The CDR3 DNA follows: TGTGCCTGGAGTGTAACAGCTTTCACAGATACGCAGTATTTT.

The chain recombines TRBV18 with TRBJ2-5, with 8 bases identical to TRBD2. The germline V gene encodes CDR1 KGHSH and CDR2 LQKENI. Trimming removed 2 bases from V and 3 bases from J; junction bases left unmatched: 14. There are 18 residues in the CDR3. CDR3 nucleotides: TGTGCCAGCTCACCAAGTGCCCCAACGCCAGCGGGAGAAGAGACCCAGTACTTC. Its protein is CASSPSAPTPAGEETQYF.

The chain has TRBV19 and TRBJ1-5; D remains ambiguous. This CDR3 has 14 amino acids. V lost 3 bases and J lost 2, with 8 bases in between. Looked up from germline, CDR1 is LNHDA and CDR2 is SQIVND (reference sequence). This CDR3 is CASSIWRGNQPQHF. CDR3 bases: TGTGCCAGTAGTATTTGGAGGGGCAATCAGCCCCAGCATTTT.

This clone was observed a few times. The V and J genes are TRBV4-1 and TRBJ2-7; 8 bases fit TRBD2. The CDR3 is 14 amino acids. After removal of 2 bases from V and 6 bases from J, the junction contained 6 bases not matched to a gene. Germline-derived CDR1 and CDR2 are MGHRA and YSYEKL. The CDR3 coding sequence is TGCGCCAGCAGCCAAACGTTAGCGGGAAGCGAGCAGTACTTC. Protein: CASSQTLAGSEQYF.